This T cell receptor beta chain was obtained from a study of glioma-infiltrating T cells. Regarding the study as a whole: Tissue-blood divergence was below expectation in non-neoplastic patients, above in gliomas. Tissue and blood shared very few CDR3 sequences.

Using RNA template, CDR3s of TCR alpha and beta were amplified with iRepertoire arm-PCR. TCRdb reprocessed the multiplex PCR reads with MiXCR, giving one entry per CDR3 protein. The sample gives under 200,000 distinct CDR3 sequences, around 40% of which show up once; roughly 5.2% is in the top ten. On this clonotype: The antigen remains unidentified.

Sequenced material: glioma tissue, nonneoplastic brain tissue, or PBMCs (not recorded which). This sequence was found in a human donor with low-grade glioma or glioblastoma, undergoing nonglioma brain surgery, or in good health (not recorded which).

CDR3 DNA: TGTGCCAGCATCCCGCGAGAGGGGGTTTTGAGTGAGCAGTTCTTC. Amino acid sequence: CASIPREGVLSEQFF. This chain links TRBV7-8 with TRBJ2-1, with a possible D match to TRBD1 (6 bases). The CDR3 is made up of 15 amino acids. Trimming cost V 7 bases and J 9 bases, with 22 bases left between them. Germline lookup yields CDR1 SGHVS and CDR2 FQNEAQ. Full variable domain (remainder filled in from reference TRBV7-8 and TRBJ2-1): GAGVSQSPRYKVAKRGQDVALRCDPISGHVSLFWYQQALGQGPEFLTYFQNEAQLDKSGLPSDRFFAERPEGSVSTLKIQRTQQEDSAVYLCASIPREGVLSEQFFGPGTRLTVL.